The clone carrying this T cell receptor (beta chain) was picked up many times. Its antigen is still unknown. This entry belongs to a study of T cells in Graves' hyperthyroidism and ophthalmopathy. Looking at the study overall: Peripheral blood was secured at the point of initial diagnosis, before any treatment.

TCR beta CDR3 regions were amplified from RNA transcripts. RT-PCR in the first round (using the HTBI primer set) targeted the TCR CDR3. Each CDR3 protein gets one entry after TCRdb re-called the multiplex PCR reads with MiXCR. Among about 640,000 distinct CDR3 sequences, roughly 20% were seen once, and the ten largest hold around a third. PBMCs came from 10 ml fresh peripheral blood. Whole-study findings and limits: Progression to ophthalmopathy was predicted a median of about 6.6 months early. Among thyroid clonotypes expanded above 0.001, most also appeared in blood.

The CDR3 runs to 18 residues. The trim removed 4 bases at V and 0 bases at J, leaving 7 bases unmatched. Germline CDR1 is SEHNR and CDR2 is FQNEAQ (reference sequence). Source material: blood. This sequence joins TRBV7-9 and TRBJ2-7; 15 positions agree with TRBD2. This TCR came from a man aged 25 to 45 with Graves' ophthalmopathy. In DNA form, the CDR3 reads TGTGCCAGCAGCTCTTCCGGGACTAGCGGGAGGAGCTCCTACGAGCAGTACTTC. As protein: CASSSSGTSGRSSYEQYF. The full variable domain, its missing parts supplied by reference TRBV7-9 and TRBJ2-7, is DTGVSQNPRHKITKRGQNVTFRCDPISEHNRLYWYRQTLGQGPEFLTYFQNEAQLEKSRLLSDRFSAERPKGSFSTLEIQRTEQGDSAMYLCASSSSGTSGRSSYEQYFGPGTRLTVT.